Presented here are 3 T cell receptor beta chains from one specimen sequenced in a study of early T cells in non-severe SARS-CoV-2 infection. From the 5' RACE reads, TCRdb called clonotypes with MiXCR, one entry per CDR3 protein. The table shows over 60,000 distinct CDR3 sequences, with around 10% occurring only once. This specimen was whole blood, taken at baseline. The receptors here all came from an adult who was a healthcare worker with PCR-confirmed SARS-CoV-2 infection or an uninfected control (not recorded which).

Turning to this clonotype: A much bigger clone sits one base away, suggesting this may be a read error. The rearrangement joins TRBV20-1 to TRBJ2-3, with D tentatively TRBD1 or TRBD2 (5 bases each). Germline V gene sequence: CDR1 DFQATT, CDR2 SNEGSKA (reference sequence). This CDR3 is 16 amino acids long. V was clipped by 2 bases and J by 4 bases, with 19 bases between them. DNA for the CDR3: TGCAGTGCTAGACCCTCCCGGGACCCGCCCCCAGATACGCAGTATTTT. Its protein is CSARPSRDPPPDTQYF.

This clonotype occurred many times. CDR3 amino acids: CASSAVTGMNTEAFF. DNA of the CDR3: TGTGCCAGCAGCGCAGTGACAGGGATGAACACTGAAGCTTTCTTT. This chain joins TRBV11-2 and TRBJ1-1, with 7 positions matching TRBD1. After removal of 5 bases from V and 0 bases from J, the junction contained 6 bases not matched to a gene. Germline V lookup: CDR1 SGHAT, CDR2 FQNNGV. This CDR3 is built from 15 residues.

The CDR3 here is CASSPDRSSYNSPLHF. Here the CDR3 DNA reads TGCGCCAGCAGCCCGGACAGGAGCTCCTATAATTCACCCCTCCACTTT. This chain links TRBV5-1 with TRBJ1-6; TRBD1 matches 7 bases. Germline V gene sequence: CDR1 SGHRS, CDR2 YFSETQ. With V trimmed by 4 bases and J by 0 bases, 4 bases remained unmatched. The CDR3 has 16 amino acids.